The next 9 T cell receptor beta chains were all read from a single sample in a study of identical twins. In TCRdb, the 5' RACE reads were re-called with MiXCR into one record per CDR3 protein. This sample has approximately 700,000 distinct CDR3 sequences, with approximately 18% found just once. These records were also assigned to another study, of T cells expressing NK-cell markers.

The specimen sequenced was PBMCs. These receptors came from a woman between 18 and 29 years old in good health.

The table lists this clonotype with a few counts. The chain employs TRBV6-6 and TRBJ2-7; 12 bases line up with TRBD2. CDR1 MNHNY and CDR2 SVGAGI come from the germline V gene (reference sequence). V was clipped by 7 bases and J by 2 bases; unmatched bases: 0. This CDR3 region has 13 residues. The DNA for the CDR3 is TGTGCCAGCACTAGCGGGAGGGCCTACGAGCAGTACTTC. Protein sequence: CASTSGRAYEQYF.

The CDR3 sequence is CASSISGSYEQYF. Written as DNA, the CDR3 is TGTGCCAGCAGCATCAGCGGGAGTTACGAGCAGTACTTC. V is TRBV6-2 or TRBV6-3 and J is TRBJ2-7; 8 nucleotides align to TRBD2. The germline V gene encodes CDR1 MNHEY and CDR2 SVGEGT. Germline trimming cut 6 bases from V and 4 bases from J; bases unmatched to any gene: 5. The CDR3 has 13 amino acids.

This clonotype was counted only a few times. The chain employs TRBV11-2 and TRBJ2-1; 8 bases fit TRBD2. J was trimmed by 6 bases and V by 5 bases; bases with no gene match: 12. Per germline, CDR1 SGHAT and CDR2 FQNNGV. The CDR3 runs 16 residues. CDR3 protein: CASSAVGRGVFNEQFF. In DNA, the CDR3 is TGTGCCAGCAGCGCCGTCGGGCGGGGGGTCTTCAATGAGCAGTTCTTC.

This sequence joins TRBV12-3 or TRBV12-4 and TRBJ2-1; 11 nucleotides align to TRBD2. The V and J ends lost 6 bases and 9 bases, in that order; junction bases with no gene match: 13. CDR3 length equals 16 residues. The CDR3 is CASRPRPSGRLSEQFF. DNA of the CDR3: TGTGCCAGCAGGCCCCGGCCTAGCGGGAGGCTGTCTGAGCAGTTCTTC.

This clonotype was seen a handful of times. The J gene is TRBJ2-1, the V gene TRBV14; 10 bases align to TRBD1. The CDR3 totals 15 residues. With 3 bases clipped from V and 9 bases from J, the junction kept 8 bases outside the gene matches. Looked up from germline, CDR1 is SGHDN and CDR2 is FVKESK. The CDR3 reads CASSQGQGSWSEQFF. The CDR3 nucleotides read TGTGCCAGCAGCCAGGGACAGGGGTCATGGAGTGAGCAGTTCTTC.

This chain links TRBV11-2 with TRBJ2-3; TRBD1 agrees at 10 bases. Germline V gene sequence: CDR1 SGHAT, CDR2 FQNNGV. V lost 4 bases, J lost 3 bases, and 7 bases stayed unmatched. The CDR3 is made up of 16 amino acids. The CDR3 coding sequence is TGTGCCAGCAGCTCTCCGGGGACAGGGGTTACAGATACGCAGTATTTT. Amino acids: CASSSPGTGVTDTQYF.

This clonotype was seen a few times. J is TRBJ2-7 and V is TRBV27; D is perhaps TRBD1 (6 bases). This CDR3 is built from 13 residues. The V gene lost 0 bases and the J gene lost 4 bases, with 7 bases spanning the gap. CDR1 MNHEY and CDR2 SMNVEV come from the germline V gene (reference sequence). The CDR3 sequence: CASSLSTGYEQYF. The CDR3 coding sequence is TGTGCCAGCAGTTTATCTACAGGGTACGAGCAGTACTTC.

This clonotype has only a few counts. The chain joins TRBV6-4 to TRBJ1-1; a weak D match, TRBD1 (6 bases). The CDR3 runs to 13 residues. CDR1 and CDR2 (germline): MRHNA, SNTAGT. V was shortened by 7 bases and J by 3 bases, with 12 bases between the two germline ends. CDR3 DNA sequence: TGTGCCAGCAAAAATACAGGGCACACTGAAGCTTTCTTT. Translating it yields CASKNTGHTEAFF.

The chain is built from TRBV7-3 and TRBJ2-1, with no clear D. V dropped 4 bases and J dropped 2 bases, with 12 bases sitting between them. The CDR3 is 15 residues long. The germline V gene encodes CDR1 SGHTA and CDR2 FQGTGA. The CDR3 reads CASSSGSTTYNEQFF. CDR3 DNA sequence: TGTGCCAGCAGCTCGGGTAGCACAACCTACAATGAGCAGTTCTTC.